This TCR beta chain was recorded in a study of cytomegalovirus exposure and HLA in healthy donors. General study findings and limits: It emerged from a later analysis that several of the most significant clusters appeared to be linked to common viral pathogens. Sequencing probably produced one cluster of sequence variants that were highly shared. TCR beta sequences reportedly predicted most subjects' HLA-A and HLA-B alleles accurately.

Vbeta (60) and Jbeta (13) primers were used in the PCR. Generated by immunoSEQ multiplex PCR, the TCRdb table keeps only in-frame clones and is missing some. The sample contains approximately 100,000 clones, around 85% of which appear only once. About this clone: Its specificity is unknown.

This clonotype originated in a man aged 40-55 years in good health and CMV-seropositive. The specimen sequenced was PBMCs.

The CDR3 nucleotides are TGCGCCAGCAGCGCGACTAGCGGGAGGGCCGGCGGGGAGCTGTTTTTT. This encodes CASSATSGRAGGELFF. The rearrangement joins TRBV10-1 to TRBJ2-2, with TRBD2 matching over 14 bases. The CDR3 covers 16 residues. Germline values: CDR1 WNHNN, CDR2 SYGVQD (reference sequence). V lost 6 bases to trimming and J lost 7 bases; unmatched junction nucleotides: 7.